This is a list of T cell receptor beta chains from one sample in a study of T cell therapy after organ transplantation. Their antigens remain unidentified. This table comes from immunoSEQ multiplex PCR, and its TCRdb copy is limited to in-frame clones, with some not included. Seen here are some 48,000 clones, about 94% observed once, and the top ten hold around 3.1%. Sequenced material: CD8+ T cells from blood, taken before autologous CMV-specific T cell therapy. The receptor source for this set is a human patient who had received a solid organ transplant and had CMV disease. Both conserved end residues are part of each CDR3. A D gene is named only where the DNA matches it firmly. A row's size may be missing; if present it is once, few, many or a size class.

TRBV6-4	TRBJ2-2	.	.	CASSDGRGGTGELFF	TGTGCCAGCAGTGACGGTAGAGGTGGTACCGGGGAGCTGTTTTTT
TRBV7-9	TRBJ2-3	.	once	CASSSPQGRGPDTQYF	TGTGCCAGCAGCTCCCCCCAGGGGCGGGGGCCAGATACGCAGTATTTT
TRBV13	TRBJ1-4	.	.	CASSQRTATNEKLFF	TGTGCCAGCAGCCAAAGGACAGCAACTAATGAAAAACTGTTTTTT
TRBV4-1	TRBJ2-7	.	.	CASSQDNSYEQYF	TGCGCCAGCAGCCAAGACAACTCCTACGAGCAGTACTTC
TRBV27	TRBJ1-1	.	.	CASSLVSGVDPNTEAFF	TGTGCCAGCAGTTTGGTTTCGGGAGTAGACCCTAACACTGAAGCTTTCTTT
TRBV4-1	TRBJ1-4	.	.	CASSQGSGRPKLFF	TGCGCCAGCAGCCAAGGGTCCGGGAGGCCAAAACTGTTTTTT
TRBV6-5	TRBJ1-6	TRBD1	once	CASSYSGQGNSPLHF	TGTGCCAGCAGTTACTCGGGACAGGGGAATTCACCCCTCCACTTT
TRBV9	TRBJ1-1	.	few	CASSVAGNTEAFF	TGTGCCAGCAGCGTAGCAGGGAACACTGAAGCTTTCTTT
TRBV27	TRBJ2-7	.	once	CASSSVVNEQYF	TGTGCCAGCAGTTCCGTGGTGAACGAGCAGTACTTC
TRBV5-4	TRBJ2-1	TRBD1	.	CASSSRDRDNEQFF	TGTGCCAGCAGCTCCCGGGACAGAGACAATGAGCAGTTCTTC
TRBV27	TRBJ2-5	TRBD2	.	CASSSPSGGADQYF	TGTGCCAGCAGTTCGCCTAGCGGGGGGGCGGACCAGTACTTC
TRBV29-1	TRBJ2-2	.	.	CSVLGLQASGELFF	TGCAGCGTTCTAGGACTGCAGGCGTCCGGGGAGCTGTTTTTT
TRBV4-3	TRBJ2-7	.	.	CASSQDPGPKGAYEQYF	TGCGCCAGCAGCCAAGATCCTGGACCCAAGGGCGCCTACGAGCAGTACTTC
TRBV19	TRBJ1-2	.	.	CASSPDRTYANYGYTF	TGTGCCAGTAGCCCAGACAGAACCTATGCTAACTATGGCTACACCTTC
TRBV6-5	TRBJ2-7	TRBD1	.	CASQPGQGAYEQYF	TGTGCCAGCCAGCCGGGACAGGGGGCATACGAGCAGTACTTC
TRBV7-9	TRBJ2-3	.	once	CASSYRREDTQYF	TGTGCCAGCAGCTATAGGCGGGAAGATACGCAGTATTTT
TRBV10-1	TRBJ1-3	.	.	CASRPGHDPGNTIYF	TGCGCCAGCAGACCGGGACACGACCCTGGAAACACCATATATTTT
TRBV18	TRBJ2-1	TRBD1	.	CASSPLDRVFRDEQFF	TGTGCCAGCTCACCACTTGACAGGGTCTTTAGAGATGAGCAGTTCTTC
TRBV23-1	TRBJ2-5	TRBD1	.	CASSPPDRGRETQYF	TGCGCCAGCAGTCCCCCGGACAGGGGGCGAGAGACCCAGTACTTC
TRBV9	TRBJ2-3	.	.	CASSVALVSADTQYF	TGTGCCAGCAGCGTAGCTCTCGTTTCCGCCGATACGCAGTATTTT
TRBV5-4	TRBJ1-2	TRBD1	.	CASTTGGYGYTF	TGTGCCAGCACAACAGGGGGCTATGGCTACACCTTC
TRBV6-5	TRBJ2-1	.	.	CASTLGREGNEQFF	TGTGCCAGCACCCTAGGGCGGGAAGGGAATGAGCAGTTCTTC
TRBV13	TRBJ2-3	TRBD1	.	CASSSRDRGRPDTQYF	TGTGCCAGCAGCTCCCGGGACAGGGGACGGCCAGATACGCAGTATTTT
TRBV6-1	TRBJ1-2	.	.	CASNMGPPNYTF	TGTGCCAGCAACATGGGACCGCCAAACTACACCTTC
TRBV9	TRBJ1-1	TRBD1	.	CASSAEGARNTEAFF	TGTGCCAGCAGCGCGGAGGGGGCAAGGAACACTGAAGCTTTCTTT
TRBV19	TRBJ2-5	TRBD1	.	CASSITGQGVGETQYF	TGTGCCAGTAGTATTACCGGACAGGGGGTAGGAGAGACCCAGTACTTC
TRBV6-1	TRBJ1-5	.	.	CASSDEGSYSNQPQHF	TGTGCCAGCAGTGATGAAGGCTCCTATAGCAATCAGCCCCAGCATTTT
TRBV9	TRBJ2-3	TRBD2	.	CASSPTPTSVGTDTQYF	TGTGCCAGCAGCCCTACCCCCACTAGCGTAGGCACAGATACGCAGTATTTT
TRBV15	TRBJ2-3	TRBD2	.	CATSRETGRAADTQYF	TGTGCCACCAGCAGAGAGACGGGGAGGGCCGCAGATACGCAGTATTTT
TRBV7-8	TRBJ2-1	.	.	CASSWDLDNEQFF	TGTGCCAGCAGCTGGGACTTGGACAATGAGCAGTTCTTC
TRBV6-5	TRBJ2-3	TRBD1	.	CASSLGQGAADTQYF	TGTGCCAGCAGTCTGGGACAGGGGGCGGCAGATACGCAGTATTTT
TRBV5-6	TRBJ2-7	.	.	CASSLRSFLGNEQYF	TGTGCCAGCAGCTTGAGGTCTTTTCTCGGGAACGAGCAGTACTTC
TRBV15	TRBJ1-3	TRBD1	.	CATSSRTGQVENTIYF	TGTGCCACCAGCAGCCGGACAGGGCAAGTGGAAAACACCATATATTTT
TRBV27	TRBJ1-4	TRBD1	once	CASSRRGQGEEKLFF	TGTGCCAGCAGCCGTCGGGGACAGGGTGAGGAAAAACTGTTTTTT
TRBV5-6	TRBJ1-2	.	.	CASSLRGYGYTF	TGTGCCAGCAGCTTGAGAGGCTATGGCTACACCTTC
TRBV19	TRBJ1-1	.	.	CASSFPSNTEAFF	TGTGCCAGTAGTTTTCCTTCGAACACTGAAGCTTTCTTT
TRBV27	TRBJ2-7	TRBD2	.	CASSFTGGVGEQYF	TGTGCCAGCAGTTTTACGGGAGGGGTTGGCGAGCAGTACTTC
TRBV4-1	TRBJ2-3	.	.	CASSPGWVAPDTQYF	TGCGCCAGCAGCCCGGGGTGGGTAGCTCCAGATACGCAGTATTTT
TRBV29-1	TRBJ2-2	.	.	CSVVVPNTGELFF	TGCAGCGTGGTTGTACCGAACACCGGGGAGCTGTTTTTT
TRBV10-1	TRBJ2-1	.	.	CASSEGRNEQFF	TGCGCCAGCAGTGAGGGGCGGAATGAGCAGTTCTTC
TRBV5-1	TRBJ1-1	.	.	CASSLDSPGNTEAFF	TGCGCCAGCAGCCTCGACAGCCCCGGGAACACTGAAGCTTTCTTT
TRBV19	TRBJ2-1	.	.	CASLAAENEQFF	TGTGCCAGTCTGGCAGCGGAGAATGAGCAGTTCTTC
TRBV10-1	TRBJ2-7	TRBD2	.	CASSPTSGVTYEQYF	TGCGCCAGCAGTCCTACTAGCGGGGTTACCTACGAGCAGTACTTC
TRBV2	TRBJ1-1	.	.	CASESASTEAFF	TGTGCCAGCGAGTCCGCGTCCACTGAAGCTTTCTTT
TRBV19	TRBJ1-4	.	.	CASSIGFGGKLFF	TGTGCCAGTAGTATAGGCTTCGGGGGGAAACTGTTTTTT
TRBV7-9	TRBJ2-7	.	.	CASSLGGGPYEQYF	TGTGCCAGCAGCTTAGGAGGGGGACCCTACGAGCAGTACTTC
TRBV5-6	TRBJ1-1	TRBD1	once	CASSWGTGGVTRFAFF	TGTGCCAGCAGCTGGGGGACAGGGGGCGTCACACGGTTTGCTTTCTTT
TRBV6-1	TRBJ1-1	.	.	CASSELSGGFMNTEAFF	TGTGCCAGCAGTGAACTTTCTGGGGGTTTTATGAACACTGAAGCTTTCTTT
TRBV4-1	TRBJ1-3	.	.	CASRKTGSGNTIYF	TGCGCCAGCAGAAAAACGGGCTCTGGAAACACCATATATTTT
TRBV11-3	TRBJ2-3	TRBD1	once	CASRFTGGDTQYF	TGTGCCAGCAGGTTCACAGGGGGGGATACGCAGTATTTT
TRBV19	TRBJ2-7	.	.	CASSTTTRGSGEQYF	TGTGCCAGTAGTACCACGACACGGGGGTCGGGCGAGCAGTACTTC
TRBV2	TRBJ1-5	.	once	CASSEGSISNQPQHF	TGTGCCAGCAGTGAAGGGTCGATTAGCAATCAGCCCCAGCATTTT
TRBV27	TRBJ2-2	.	.	CASSLQDANTGELFF	TGTGCCAGCAGTTTGCAGGATGCGAACACCGGGGAGCTGTTTTTT